The clone carrying this TCR beta chain came up a few times. The CDR3 sequence is 16 residues long. V lost 4 bases, J lost 8 bases, and 22 bases lay in between. In germline, CDR1 is SGHRS, CDR2 YFSETQ. The sample is drawn from a study of T cells after yellow fever vaccination. In TCRdb, the 5' RACE reads were re-called with MiXCR into one record per CDR3 protein. The sample carries 450,000 to 600,000 distinct CDR3 sequences, approximately 12% recorded once. The starting material was PBMCs, obtained on the day of the yellow fever booster vaccination. The receptor was isolated from a man between 25 and 39 years old who received the YFV17D yellow fever vaccine. V is TRBV5-1 and J is TRBJ2-1, with unresolved D. The CDR3: CASSPTPTFEADEQFF. For the CDR3, the DNA is TGCGCCAGCAGCCCGACCCCGACTTTCGAGGCCGATGAGCAGTTCTTC. The entire variable domain, with the rest obtained from reference TRBV5-1 and TRBJ2-1, is as follows: KAGVTQTPRYLIKTRGQQVTLSCSPISGHRSVSWYQQTPGQGLQFLFEYFSETQRNKGNFPGRFSGRQFSNSRSEMNVSTLELGDSALYLCASSPTPTFEADEQFFGPGTRLTVL.